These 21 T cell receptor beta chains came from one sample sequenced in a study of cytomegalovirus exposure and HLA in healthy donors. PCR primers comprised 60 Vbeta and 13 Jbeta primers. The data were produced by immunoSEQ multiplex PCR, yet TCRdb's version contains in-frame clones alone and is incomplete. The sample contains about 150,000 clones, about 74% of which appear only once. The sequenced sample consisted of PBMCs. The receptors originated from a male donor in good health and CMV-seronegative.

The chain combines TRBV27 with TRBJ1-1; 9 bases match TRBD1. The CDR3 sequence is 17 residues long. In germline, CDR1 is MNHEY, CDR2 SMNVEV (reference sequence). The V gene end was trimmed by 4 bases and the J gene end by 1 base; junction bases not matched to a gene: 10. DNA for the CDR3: TGTGCCAGCAGTTCGTGGACAGGGGTAAAAGGGAACACTGAAGCTTTCTTT. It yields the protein CASSSWTGVKGNTEAFF.

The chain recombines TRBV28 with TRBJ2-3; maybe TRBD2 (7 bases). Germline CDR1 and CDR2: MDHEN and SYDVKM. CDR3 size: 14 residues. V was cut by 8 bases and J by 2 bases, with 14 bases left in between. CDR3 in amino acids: CASDPGGHTDTQYF. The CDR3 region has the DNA TGTGCCAGCGACCCGGGGGGCCACACAGATACGCAGTATTTT.

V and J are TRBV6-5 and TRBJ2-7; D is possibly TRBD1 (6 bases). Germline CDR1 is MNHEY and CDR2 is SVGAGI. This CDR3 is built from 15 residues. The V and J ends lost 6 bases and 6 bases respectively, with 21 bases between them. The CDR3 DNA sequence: TGTGCCAGCAGCCAGACCCCAAACAGGGCCTCCGAGCAGTACTTC. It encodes CASSQTPNRASEQYF.

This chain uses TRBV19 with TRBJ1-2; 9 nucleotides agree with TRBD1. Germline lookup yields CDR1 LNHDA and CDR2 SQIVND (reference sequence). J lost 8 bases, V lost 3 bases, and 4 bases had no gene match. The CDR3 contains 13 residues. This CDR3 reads CASSIRTGDGYTF. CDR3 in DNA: TGTGCCAGTAGTATCAGGACAGGGGACGGCTACACCTTC.

CDR3 region: CASSPPATGAGTEAFF. CDR3 bases: TGTGCCAGCTCACCACCGGCTACAGGGGCCGGGACTGAAGCTTTCTTT. The V call is TRBV18, the J call TRBJ1-1; 7 bases align to TRBD1. J was trimmed by 5 bases and V by 0 bases; bases with no gene match: 9. CDR3 size: 16 residues. In germline, CDR1 is KGHSH, CDR2 LQKENI. Variable domain in full (rest from reference TRBV18 and TRBJ1-1): NAGVMQNPRHLVRRRGQEARLRCSPMKGHSHVYWYRQLPEEGLKFMVYLQKENIIDESGMPKERFSAEFPKEGPSILRIQQVVRGDSAAYFCASSPPATGAGTEAFFGQGTRLTVV.

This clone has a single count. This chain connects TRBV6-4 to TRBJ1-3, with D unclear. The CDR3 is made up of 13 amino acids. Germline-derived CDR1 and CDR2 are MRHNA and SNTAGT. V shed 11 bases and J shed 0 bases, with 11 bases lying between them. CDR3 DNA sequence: TGTGCCGGGCCCGGTAGCTCTGGAAACACCATATATTTT. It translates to CAGPGSSGNTIYF.

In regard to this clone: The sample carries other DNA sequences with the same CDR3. CDR3 nucleotides: TGCGCCAGCAGCTTGGGGGGCCCTTACAATGAGCAGTTCTTC. This codes for CASSLGGPYNEQFF. The rearrangement uses TRBV5-1 and TRBJ2-1; TRBD1 is a possible D gene (5 bases). There are 14 residues in the CDR3. Germline CDR1 reads SGHRS; CDR2 reads YFSETQ. V dropped 0 bases and J dropped 4 bases, with 8 bases sitting between them.

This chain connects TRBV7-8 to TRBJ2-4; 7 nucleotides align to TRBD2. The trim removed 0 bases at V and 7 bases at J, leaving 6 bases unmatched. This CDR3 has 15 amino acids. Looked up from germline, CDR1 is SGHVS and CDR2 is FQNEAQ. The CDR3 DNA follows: TGTGCCAGCAGCTTAGCGGGGGGGGGATGGAACATTCAGTACTTC. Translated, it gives CASSLAGGGWNIQYF. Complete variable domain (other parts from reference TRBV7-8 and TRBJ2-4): GAGVSQSPRYKVAKRGQDVALRCDPISGHVSLFWYQQALGQGPEFLTYFQNEAQLDKSGLPSDRFFAERPEGSVSTLKIQRTQQEDSAVYLCASSLAGGGWNIQYFGAGTRLSVL.

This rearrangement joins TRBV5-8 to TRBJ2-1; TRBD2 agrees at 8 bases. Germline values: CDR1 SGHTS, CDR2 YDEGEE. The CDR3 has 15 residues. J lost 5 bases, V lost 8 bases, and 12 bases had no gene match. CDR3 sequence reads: CASGPGGAFDNEQFF. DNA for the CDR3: TGTGCCAGTGGACCCGGGGGGGCCTTCGACAATGAGCAGTTCTTC.

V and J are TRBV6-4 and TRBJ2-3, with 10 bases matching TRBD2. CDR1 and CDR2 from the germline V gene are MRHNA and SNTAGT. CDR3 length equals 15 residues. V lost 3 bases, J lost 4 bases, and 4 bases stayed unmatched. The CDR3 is CASSEGSGGPDTQYF. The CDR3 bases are TGTGCCAGCAGTGAGGGTAGCGGGGGGCCAGATACGCAGTATTTT.

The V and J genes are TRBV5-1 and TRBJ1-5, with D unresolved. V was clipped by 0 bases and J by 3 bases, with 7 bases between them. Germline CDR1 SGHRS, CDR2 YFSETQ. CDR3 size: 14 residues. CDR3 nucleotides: TGCGCCAGCAGCTTGGACGGGATCAATCAGCCCCAGCATTTT. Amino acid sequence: CASSLDGINQPQHF.

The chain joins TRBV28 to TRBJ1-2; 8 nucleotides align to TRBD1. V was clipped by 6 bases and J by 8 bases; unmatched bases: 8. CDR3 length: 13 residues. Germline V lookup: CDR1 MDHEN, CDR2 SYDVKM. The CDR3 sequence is CASSFTGGFGYTF. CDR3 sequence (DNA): TGTGCCAGCAGCTTTACAGGGGGGTTCGGCTACACCTTC.

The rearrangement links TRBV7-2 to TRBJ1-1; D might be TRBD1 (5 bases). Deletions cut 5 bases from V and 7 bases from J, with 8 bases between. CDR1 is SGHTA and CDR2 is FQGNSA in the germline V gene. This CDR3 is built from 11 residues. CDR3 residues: CASSLRVEAFF. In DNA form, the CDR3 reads TGTGCCAGCAGCCTCAGGGTTGAAGCTTTCTTT.

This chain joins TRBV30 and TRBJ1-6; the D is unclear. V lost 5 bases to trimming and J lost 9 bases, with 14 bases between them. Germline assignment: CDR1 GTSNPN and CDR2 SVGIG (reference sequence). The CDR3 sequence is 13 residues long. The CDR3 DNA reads TGTGCCTGGGCGGGCCTCATGCGTTCACCCCTCCACTTT. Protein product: CAWAGLMRSPLHF.

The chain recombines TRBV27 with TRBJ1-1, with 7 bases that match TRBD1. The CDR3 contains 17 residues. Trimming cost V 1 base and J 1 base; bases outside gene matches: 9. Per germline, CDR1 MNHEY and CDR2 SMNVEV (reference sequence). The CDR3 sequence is CASSLLGQSRRNTEAFF. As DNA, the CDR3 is TGTGCCAGCAGTTTATTGGGACAGAGCCGACGGAACACTGAAGCTTTCTTT.

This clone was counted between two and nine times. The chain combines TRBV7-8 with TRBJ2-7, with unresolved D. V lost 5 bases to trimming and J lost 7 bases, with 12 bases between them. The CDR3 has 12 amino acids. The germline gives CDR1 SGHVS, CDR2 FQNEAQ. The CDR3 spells CASSPPSGEQYF. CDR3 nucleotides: TGTGCCAGCAGCCCCCCCTCGGGTGAGCAGTACTTC.

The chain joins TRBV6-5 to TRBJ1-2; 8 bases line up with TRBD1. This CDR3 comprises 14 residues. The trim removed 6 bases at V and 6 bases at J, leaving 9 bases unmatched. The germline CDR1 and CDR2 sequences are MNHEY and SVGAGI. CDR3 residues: CASSRDRGSDGYTF. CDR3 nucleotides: TGTGCCAGCAGCCGAGACAGGGGCTCAGATGGCTACACCTTC.

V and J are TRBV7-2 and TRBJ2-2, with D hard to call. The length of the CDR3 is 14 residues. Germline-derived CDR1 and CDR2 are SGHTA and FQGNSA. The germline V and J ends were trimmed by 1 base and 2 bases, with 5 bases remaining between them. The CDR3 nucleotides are TGTGCCAGCAGCTTAGGGGCCAACACCGGGGAGCTGTTTTTT. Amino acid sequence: CASSLGANTGELFF. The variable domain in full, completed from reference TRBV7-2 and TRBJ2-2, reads GAGVSQSPSNKVTEKGKDVELRCDPISGHTALYWYRQSLGQGLEFLIYFQGNSAPDKSGLPSDRFSAERTGGSVSTLTIQRTQQEDSAVYLCASSLGANTGELFFGEGSRLTVL.

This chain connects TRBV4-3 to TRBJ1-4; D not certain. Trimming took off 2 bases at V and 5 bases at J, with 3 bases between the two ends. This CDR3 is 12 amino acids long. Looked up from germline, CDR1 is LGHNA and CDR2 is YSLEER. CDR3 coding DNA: TGCGCCAGCAGCCAACAAAATGAAAAACTGTTTTTT. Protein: CASSQQNEKLFF.

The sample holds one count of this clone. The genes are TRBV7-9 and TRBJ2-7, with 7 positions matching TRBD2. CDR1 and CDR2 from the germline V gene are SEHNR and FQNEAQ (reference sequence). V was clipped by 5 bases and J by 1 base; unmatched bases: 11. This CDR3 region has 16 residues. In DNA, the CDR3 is TGTGCCAGCAGCCTCTCTGGCGGGAGACCTTCCTACGAGCAGTACTTC. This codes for CASSLSGGRPSYEQYF.

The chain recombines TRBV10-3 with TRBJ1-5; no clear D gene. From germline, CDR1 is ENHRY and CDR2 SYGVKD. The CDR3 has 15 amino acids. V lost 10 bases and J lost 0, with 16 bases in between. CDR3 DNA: TGTGCCAGCTCGACATCCGACGGTAGCAATCAGCCCCAGCATTTT. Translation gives CASSTSDGSNQPQHF.